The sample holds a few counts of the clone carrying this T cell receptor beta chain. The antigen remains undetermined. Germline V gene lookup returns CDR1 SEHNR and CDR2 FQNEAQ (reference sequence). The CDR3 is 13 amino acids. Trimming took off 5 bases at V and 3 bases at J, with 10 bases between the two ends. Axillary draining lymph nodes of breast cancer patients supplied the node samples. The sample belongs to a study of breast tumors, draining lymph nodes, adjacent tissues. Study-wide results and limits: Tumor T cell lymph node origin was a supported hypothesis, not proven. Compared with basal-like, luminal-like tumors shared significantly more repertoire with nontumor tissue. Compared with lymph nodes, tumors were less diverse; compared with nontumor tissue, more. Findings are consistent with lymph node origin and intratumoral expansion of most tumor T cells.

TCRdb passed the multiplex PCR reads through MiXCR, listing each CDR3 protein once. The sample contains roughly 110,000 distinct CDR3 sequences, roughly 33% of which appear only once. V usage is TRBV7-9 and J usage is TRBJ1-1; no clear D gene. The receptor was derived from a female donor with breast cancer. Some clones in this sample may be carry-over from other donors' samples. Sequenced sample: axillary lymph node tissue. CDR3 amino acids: CASSSETYTEAFF. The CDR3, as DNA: TGTGCCAGCAGCAGTGAGACCTACACTGAAGCTTTCTTT. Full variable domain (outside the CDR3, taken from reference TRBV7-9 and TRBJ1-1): DTGVSQNPRHKITKRGQNVTFRCDPISEHNRLYWYRQTLGQGPEFLTYFQNEAQLEKSRLLSDRFSAERPKGSFSTLEIQRTEQGDSAMYLCASSSETYTEAFFGQGTRLTVV.